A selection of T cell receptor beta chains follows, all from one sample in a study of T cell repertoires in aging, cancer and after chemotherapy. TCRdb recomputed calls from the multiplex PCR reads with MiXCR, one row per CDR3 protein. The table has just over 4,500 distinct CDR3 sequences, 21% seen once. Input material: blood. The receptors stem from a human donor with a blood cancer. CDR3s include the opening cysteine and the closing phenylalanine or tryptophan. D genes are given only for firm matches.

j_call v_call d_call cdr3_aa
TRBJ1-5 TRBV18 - CASSPEGIGNQPQHF
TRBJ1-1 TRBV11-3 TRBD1 CASSLGQQGRPEAFF
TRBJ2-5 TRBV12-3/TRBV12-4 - CASSWASRDQETQYF
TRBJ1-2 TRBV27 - CASRHPAGGRYTF
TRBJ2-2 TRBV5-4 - CASSLEAGELFF
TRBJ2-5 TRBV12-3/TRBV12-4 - CASSYSSGAQYF
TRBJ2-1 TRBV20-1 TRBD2 CSAVLLAGVGSEQFF
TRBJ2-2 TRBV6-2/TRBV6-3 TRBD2 CASGGLPNTGELFF
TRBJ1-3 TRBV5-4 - CASSLAATSGNTIYF
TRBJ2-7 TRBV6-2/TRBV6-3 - CASSLDLGPTYEQYF
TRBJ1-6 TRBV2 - CASSGRLNSPLHF
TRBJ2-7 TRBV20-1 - CSARTGSYEQYF
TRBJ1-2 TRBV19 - CASSMQARPLLGYGYTF
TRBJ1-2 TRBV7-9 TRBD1 CASSPGQHYGYTF
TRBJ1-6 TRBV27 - CASSWRRAPTNSPLHF
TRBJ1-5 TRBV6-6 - CASSFPGNQPQHF
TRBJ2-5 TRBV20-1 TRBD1 CSAGTPRGRQETQYF
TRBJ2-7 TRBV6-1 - CASTDPQGHEQYF
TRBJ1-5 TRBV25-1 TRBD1 CASSGQGNQPQHF
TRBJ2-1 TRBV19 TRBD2 CASRGLAGGSSYNEQFF
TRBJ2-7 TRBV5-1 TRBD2 CASSPSGGSYEQYF
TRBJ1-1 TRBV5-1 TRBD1 CASSLQGAWNTEAFF
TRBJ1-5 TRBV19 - CASSIMGFGNQPQHF
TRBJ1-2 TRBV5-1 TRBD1 CASSSGQGGHGYTF
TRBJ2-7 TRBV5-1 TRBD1 CASSPGQGSYEQYF
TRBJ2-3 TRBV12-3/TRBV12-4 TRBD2 CASSRGVRYSDTQYF
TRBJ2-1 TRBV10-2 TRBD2 CASSVLTSGSEQFF
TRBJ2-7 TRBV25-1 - CASFDGGSYEQYF
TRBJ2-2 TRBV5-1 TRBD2 CASSLGSGGSNTGELFF
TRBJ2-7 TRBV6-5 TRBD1 CASGGQLPYEQYF
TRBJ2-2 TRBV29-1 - CSVGQNTGELFF
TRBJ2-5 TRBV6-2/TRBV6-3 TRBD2 CASSYSALAGGKTQYF
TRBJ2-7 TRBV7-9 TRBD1 CASSSLTGTYEQYF
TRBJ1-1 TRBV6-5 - CATNSGLNTEAFF
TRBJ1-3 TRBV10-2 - CASRETVFSGNTIYF
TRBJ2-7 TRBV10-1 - CASSEGGYEQYF
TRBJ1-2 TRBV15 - CATSPRTSGYGYTF
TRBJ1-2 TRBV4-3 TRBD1 CASSQPGQEAGVGYTF
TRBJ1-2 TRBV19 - CASSIAAGSNYGYTF
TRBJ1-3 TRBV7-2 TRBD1 CASSYTGTGTGNTIYF
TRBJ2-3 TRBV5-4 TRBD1 CASSSFNRQGSGRDTQYF
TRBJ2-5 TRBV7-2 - CASSRDSNQETQYF
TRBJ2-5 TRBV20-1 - CSARDPGGQEVETQYF
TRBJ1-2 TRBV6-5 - CASSYSYDHLSYTF
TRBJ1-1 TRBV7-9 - CASSQWEGTEAFF
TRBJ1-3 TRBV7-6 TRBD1 CASSLAPTGQVLSGNTIYF
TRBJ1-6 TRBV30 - CAWSVDSLGSRGALHF
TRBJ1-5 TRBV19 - CASSYLSNQPQHF
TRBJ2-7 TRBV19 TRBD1 CASTSTDRHSYEQYF
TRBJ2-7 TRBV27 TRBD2 CASSLWGRAGGPPNEQYF
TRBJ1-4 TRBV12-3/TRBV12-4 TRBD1 CASSGQGGNGKLFF
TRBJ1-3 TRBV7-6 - CASSPDRTSGNTIYF
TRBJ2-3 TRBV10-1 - CASSDSSTDTQYF
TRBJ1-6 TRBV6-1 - CASSDVEHSPLHF
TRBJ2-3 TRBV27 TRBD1 CASSPRDSRTDTQYF